These T cell receptor beta chains were read from a single sample in a study of graft-versus-host responses after intestinal transplantation. This table comes from immunoSEQ multiplex PCR, and its TCRdb copy is limited to in-frame clones, with some not included. Of over 100,000 clones listed, just under 95% are singletons. These TCRs' antigens remain unknown. This sample comprised unstimulated CD8+ T cells sorted from spleen or lymph node cells, obtained before transplant. The origin of the receptors is a human donor who was the organ donor for an intestinal transplant. The CDR3 runs from the conserved cysteine through the conserved F or W.

V	J	CDR3
TRBV6-1	TRBJ2-7	CASRRGTGATREQYF
TRBV27	TRBJ2-1	CASSLWPYSSYNEQFF
TRBV28	TRBJ2-7	CATLVGYEQYF
TRBV5-1	.	CASSPRGTDVEQYF
TRBV7-9	TRBJ2-7	CASSLAQPHEQYF
TRBV4-1	TRBJ1-5	CASSPGSQAFNQPQHF
TRBV9	TRBJ2-1	CASSVGGLALDEQFF
TRBV4-3	TRBJ2-1	CASSQDRTSGSNEQFF
TRBV5-6	TRBJ2-5	CASSLGQGARETQYF
TRBV4-3	TRBJ2-1	CASSQAVLAGGGDEQFF